The 29 T cell receptor beta chains in this list originate from one sample, sequenced in a study of blood T cell repertoires in COVID-19. TCRdb's copy holds only in-frame clones and misses some; the assay was immunoSEQ multiplex PCR. The sample includes 200,000 to 250,000 clones, about nine tenths of them seen just once. The specimen sequenced was peripheral blood. These receptor sequences come from a man at least 80 years old with acute or convalescent COVID-19.

This chain joins TRBV5-1 and TRBJ2-7, with 10 bases matching TRBD2. In germline, CDR1 is SGHRS, CDR2 YFSETQ. The CDR3 consists of 15 residues. The trim removed 3 bases at V and 0 bases at J, leaving 3 bases unmatched. The CDR3 loop is CASSSGTSDSYEQYV. Here the CDR3 DNA reads TGCGCCAGCAGCTCCGGGACTAGCGACTCCTACGAGCAGTACGTC.

The chain couples TRBV5-4 to TRBJ2-2; possibly TRBD1 for D (5 bases). V lost 0 bases, J lost 5 bases, and 14 bases lay in between. The CDR3 totals 16 residues. The V gene's germline CDR1 is SGHNT and CDR2 YYREEE (reference sequence). This CDR3 reads CASSLASGHRTGELFF. DNA for the CDR3: TGTGCCAGCAGCTTGGCTTCCGGACACCGAACCGGGGAGCTGTTTTTT.

This rearrangement joins TRBV2 to TRBJ1-4, with TRBD1 identical over 9 bases. After removal of 0 bases from V and 14 bases from J, the junction contained 7 bases not matched to a gene. Germline V lookup: CDR1 SNHLY, CDR2 FYNNEI. The CDR3 spans 14 residues. The CDR3 nucleotides read TGTGCCAGCAGTGAAGCGCTTCTCGGACAGGGGCTGTTTTTT. As protein: CASSEALLGQGLFF.

The V call is TRBV5-5, the J call TRBJ1-5; 7 nucleotides align to TRBD1. CDR3 length equals 13 residues. Germline V gives CDR1 SGHKS, CDR2 YYEKEE (reference sequence). J gave up 4 bases and V 4 bases, and 2 bases lay outside the gene matches. CDR3 coding DNA: TGTGCCAGCAGCGGGACAGTTAATCAGCCCCAGCATTTT. The encoded protein is CASSGTVNQPQHF.

V is TRBV18 and J is TRBJ1-1, with TRBD1 as a possible D gene (6 bases). CDR3 length: 14 amino acids. V lost 4 bases to trimming and J lost 0 bases, with 9 bases between them. Per germline, CDR1 KGHSH and CDR2 LQKENI. CDR3 coding DNA: TGTGCCAGCTCACGTGACAGGTTGAACACTGAAGCTTTCTTT. It codes for CASSRDRLNTEAFF.

The chain uses TRBV29-1 and TRBJ2-1; D perhaps matches TRBD2 (7 bases). Germline V gene data show CDR1 as SQVTM and CDR2 as ANQGSEA. Trimming removed 7 bases at V and 5 bases at J, with 18 bases between. This CDR3 contains 14 residues. As DNA, the CDR3 is TGCAGCGCTGTGGGGGGAGGGGGAAACAATGAGCAGTTCTTC. Its protein product is CSAVGGGGNNEQFF.

This clone was seen once. The chain links TRBV3-1 (or the pseudogene TRBV3-2) to TRBJ1-5, with D hard to call. The CDR3 runs 15 residues. The germline V gene has CDR1 LGHDT and CDR2 YNNKEL (reference sequence). V shed 0 bases and J shed 4 bases, with 10 bases lying between them. CDR3 loop: CASSQDYTENQPQHF. In nucleotides, the CDR3 is TGTGCCAGCAGCCAAGATTATACAGAGAATCAGCCCCAGCATTTT.

The rearrangement joins TRBV6-5 to TRBJ2-2; TRBD2 might be the D (6 bases). Deletions cut 3 bases from V and 9 bases from J, with 14 bases between. The length of the CDR3 is 14 residues. CDR1 MNHEY and CDR2 SVGAGI come from the germline V gene. Here the CDR3 reads CASSYEWGDRELFF. DNA for the CDR3: TGTGCCAGCAGTTATGAGTGGGGGGACCGGGAGCTGTTTTTT.

This chain connects TRBV18 to TRBJ2-5; 8 bases agree with TRBD2. Germline V gives CDR1 KGHSH, CDR2 LQKENI. CDR3 length: 14 amino acids. Trimming at V came to 6 bases and at J to 2 bases, leaving 5 bases not matched to a gene. The DNA for the CDR3 is TGTGCCAGCTCGACGGGGGGGCAACAAGAGACCCAGTACTTC. This codes for CASSTGGQQETQYF.

The chain joins TRBV6-1 to TRBJ1-1, with D unclear. Trimming removed 2 bases at V and 8 bases at J, with 6 bases between. The germline V gene has CDR1 MNHNS and CDR2 SASEGT. This CDR3 spans 11 amino acids. The CDR3 DNA reads as TGTGCCAGCAGTGAATGGAGGGAAGCTTTCTTT. Amino acid sequence: CASSEWREAFF.

The V gene is TRBV6-5, the J gene TRBJ2-7, with D tentatively TRBD1 (5 bases). CDR1 is MNHEY, CDR2 SVGAGI, per germline. The CDR3 contains 11 residues. V lost 10 bases, J lost 4 bases, and 11 bases lay in between. CDR3 DNA sequence: TGTGCCAACCCAGGGCCTTACGAGCAGTACGTC. The encoded protein is CANPGPYEQYV.

J is TRBJ2-3 and V is TRBV5-1, with 10 nucleotides matching TRBD1. Trimming cost V 3 bases and J 6 bases; bases outside gene matches: 4. Germline CDR1 reads SGHRS; CDR2 reads YFSETQ. CDR3 length equals 14 residues. The CDR3 coding sequence is TGCGCCAGCAGCTCCGGGACAGGGGTCGATACGCAGTATTTT. This codes for CASSSGTGVDTQYF.

This clone came up once. The V call is TRBV29-1, the J call TRBJ1-2, with 8 positions matching TRBD1. This CDR3 spans 13 amino acids. Germline lookup yields CDR1 SQVTM and CDR2 ANQGSEA. The CDR3 region has the DNA TGCAGTGCGAGGCAGGGGGCAAGCTATGGCTACACCTTC. The encoded protein is CSARQGASYGYTF.

The chain joins TRBV7-8 to TRBJ1-2, with 11 bases identical to TRBD1. Germline loops: CDR1 SGHVS, CDR2 FQNEAQ. Germline trimming cut 5 bases from V and 2 bases from J; bases unmatched to any gene: 4. This CDR3 spans 15 amino acids. The CDR3 DNA sequence: TGTGCCAGCAGCCTACGGGACAGGGGGAACTATGGCTACACCTTC. It translates to CASSLRDRGNYGYTF. Full variable domain (remainder filled in from reference TRBV7-8 and TRBJ1-2): GAGVSQSPRYKVAKRGQDVALRCDPISGHVSLFWYQQALGQGPEFLTYFQNEAQLDKSGLPSDRFFAERPEGSVSTLKIQRTQQEDSAVYLCASSLRDRGNYGYTFGSGTRLTVV.

CDR3 nucleotide sequence: TGCAGCGTCACGGTCGGACTAGCTGTGGCTGAGCAGTTCTTC. Its protein is CSVTVGLAVAEQFF. V and J are TRBV29-1 and TRBJ2-1; 8 positions agree with TRBD2. This CDR3 region has 14 residues. Germline assignment: CDR1 SQVTM and CDR2 ANQGSEA. V shed 6 bases and J 9 bases; nucleotides not matched to a gene: 13.

The rearrangement joins TRBV5-4 to TRBJ2-4; weak D call: TRBD2 (6 bases). Germline V CDR1 and CDR2: SGHNT, YYREEE (reference sequence). V was clipped by 5 bases and J by 5 bases, with 14 bases between them. The CDR3 extends over 14 amino acids. CDR3 amino acids: CASSPGTRENIQYF. Written as DNA, the CDR3 is TGTGCCAGCAGTCCCGGGACTCGGGAAAACATTCAGTACTTC.

The chain combines TRBV10-3 with TRBJ1-6, with D tentatively TRBD1 (6 bases). V lost 0 bases to trimming and J lost 5 bases, with 20 bases between them. This CDR3 contains 19 residues. CDR1 and CDR2 from the germline V gene are ENHRY and SYGVKD. The DNA of the CDR3 is TGTGCCATCAGTGAGTCGTCCCCGGGCCTAGGACAGAATAATTCACCCCTCCACTTT. Translating it yields CAISESSPGLGQNNSPLHF.

In nucleotides, the CDR3 is TGTGCCAGCAGCGCCGGACAGGGACGGGGTGAAGCTTTCTTT. Its translation is CASSAGQGRGEAFF. V and J are TRBV11-2 and TRBJ1-1; TRBD1 matches 8 bases. This CDR3 has 14 amino acids. Germline CDR1 reads SGHAT; CDR2 reads FQNNGV. The V segment lost 5 bases and the J segment 7 bases; nucleotides outside the gene matches: 9. Using reference TRBV11-2 and TRBJ1-1 for the parts outside the CDR3, the full variable domain is EAGVAQSPRYKIIEKRQSVAFWCNPISGHATLYWYQQILGQGPKLLIQFQNNGVVDDSQLPKDRFSAERLKGVDSTLKIQPAKLEDSAVYLCASSAGQGRGEAFFGQGTRLTVV.

The chain has TRBV3-1 (or the pseudogene TRBV3-2) and TRBJ2-5; 7 bases align to TRBD2. The germline CDR1 and CDR2 sequences are LGHDT and YNNKEL (reference sequence). V shed 9 bases, J shed 3 bases, and the junction held 7 bases outside the gene matches. The CDR3 contains 13 residues. CDR3 DNA: TGTGCCAGTGCGACTAGCTTCAAAGAGACCCAGTACTTC. As protein: CASATSFKETQYF.

The chain recombines TRBV2 with TRBJ1-4, with TRBD1 matching 7 bases. Germline V lookup: CDR1 SNHLY, CDR2 FYNNEI. This CDR3 has 14 residues. After removal of 6 bases from V and 7 bases from J, the junction contained 8 bases not matched to a gene. The CDR3 region has the DNA TGTGCCAGCAGAACGGGACAGTGGGTTGAAAAACTGTTTTTT. Its protein product is CASRTGQWVEKLFF.

The chain combines TRBV19 with TRBJ2-7, with D perhaps matching TRBD1 (6 bases). The V and J ends lost 0 bases and 6 bases respectively, with 18 bases between them. Germline V gives CDR1 LNHDA, CDR2 SQIVND (reference sequence). The CDR3 has 16 amino acids. The CDR3 nucleotides read TGTGCCAGTAGTATAGATGGGAACAGGGAAAGAGGCGAGCAGTACTTC. This encodes CASSIDGNRERGEQYF.

Only one count was recorded for this clone. The chain joins TRBV3-1 (or the pseudogene TRBV3-2) to TRBJ2-3; D gene unclear. V lost 4 bases and J 4 bases, leaving 15 bases between the germline ends. The CDR3 is 15 residues long. The germline V gene has CDR1 LGHDT and CDR2 YNNKEL (reference sequence). The CDR3 coding sequence is TGTGCCAGCAGCCGCGAGGTCCGGCGGCCAGATACGCAGTATTTT. It translates to CASSREVRRPDTQYF.

This chain links TRBV28 with TRBJ2-1; D remains ambiguous. This CDR3 comprises 13 residues. V dropped 5 bases and J dropped 6 bases, with 11 bases sitting between them. Germline lookup yields CDR1 MDHEN and CDR2 SYDVKM. CDR3 protein: CASSPPVLNEQFF. The DNA of the CDR3 is TGTGCCAGCAGTCCGCCGGTCCTCAATGAGCAGTTCTTC.

V usage is TRBV4-1 and J usage is TRBJ2-1, with TRBD2 matching over 8 bases. The CDR3 loop spans 17 amino acids. V lost 0 bases, J lost 3 bases, and 7 bases stayed unmatched. Looked up from germline, CDR1 is MGHRA and CDR2 is YSYEKL. The CDR3 protein is CASSQDSTSAIYNEQFF. CDR3 DNA sequence: TGCGCCAGCAGCCAAGATTCGACTAGCGCAATCTACAATGAGCAGTTCTTC.

The V gene is TRBV6-6, the J gene TRBJ2-5; 11 nucleotides match TRBD2. The CDR3 runs to 17 residues. V was clipped by 5 bases and J by 0 bases; unmatched bases: 8. From germline, CDR1 is MNHNY and CDR2 SVGAGI (reference sequence). The CDR3 loop reads CASSPGTSGMYQETQYF. CDR3 DNA: TGTGCCAGCAGTCCCGGGACTAGCGGAATGTACCAAGAGACCCAGTACTTC.

In DNA form, the CDR3 reads TGTGCCTCGGAGAGCGGGGGGTTCAATGAGCAGTTCTTC. Protein: CASESGGFNEQFF. The genes are TRBV24-1 and TRBJ2-1, with 9 bases lining up with TRBD2. V shed 12 bases and J 6 bases; nucleotides not matched to a gene: 8. The CDR3 loop spans 13 amino acids. Germline assignment: CDR1 KGHDR and CDR2 SFDVKD.

V and J are TRBV5-1 and TRBJ2-7, with 8 nucleotides matching TRBD2. J gave up 5 bases and V 4 bases, and 8 bases lay outside the gene matches. CDR1 and CDR2 (germline): SGHRS, YFSETQ. This CDR3 comprises 14 residues. In nucleotides, the CDR3 is TGCGCCAGCAGCCCCAGCGGGAGTCCCCACGAGCAGTACTTC. Translating it yields CASSPSGSPHEQYF.

The chain recombines TRBV2 with TRBJ2-5; unclear D gene. The CDR3 has 14 amino acids. CDR1 is SNHLY, CDR2 FYNNEI, per germline. The V end was cut by 3 bases, the J end by 2 bases, with 10 bases between. CDR3 nucleotide sequence: TGTGCCAGCAGTGAGGTCAGATCTCAAGAGACCCAGTACTTC. Protein: CASSEVRSQETQYF.

V usage is TRBV30 and J usage is TRBJ1-6; D remains unclear. Germline values: CDR1 GTSNPN, CDR2 SVGIG (reference sequence). This CDR3 spans 13 amino acids. V was cut by 2 bases and J by 6 bases, with 8 bases left in between. The CDR3 DNA follows: TGTGCCTGGAGTATACAGAGTAATTCACCCCTCCACTTT. It yields the protein CAWSIQSNSPLHF. Looking up the rest from reference TRBV30 and TRBJ1-6 gives the full variable domain: SQTIHQWPATLVQPVGSPLSLECTVEGTSNPNLYWYRQAAGRGLQLLFYSVGIGQISSEVPQNLSASRPQDRQFILSSKKLLLSDSGFYLCAWSIQSNSPLHFGNGTRLTVT.